This TCR beta chain was obtained from a study of OX40 agonist ivuxolimab in advanced cancers. Any history of autoimmune disease or systemic immunosuppression disqualified patients. The method was immunoSEQ multiplex PCR; TCRdb's version includes in-frame clones alone and lacks a portion of them. Of 60,000 to 70,000 clones in the sample, about four fifths were seen once. This clone came up a few times. The CDR3 spans 14 residues. Germline trimming cut 1 base from V and 5 bases from J; bases unmatched to any gene: 5. Germline assignment: CDR1 SGHRS and CDR2 YFSETQ. The V and J genes are TRBV5-1 and TRBJ1-1; 7 bases are a match to TRBD1. Specimen: CD4+ or CD8+ T cells sorted from blood, collected in a trial of the OX40 agonist ivuxolimab. The origin of this receptor is an adult with an advanced solid tumor such as melanoma, head and neck, liver or kidney cancer. This chain's CDR3 is CASSLWDSDTEAFF. CDR3 in DNA: TGCGCCAGCAGCTTGTGGGACAGTGATACTGAAGCTTTCTTT.